The next 19 T cell receptor beta chains were all read from a single sample in a study of technical replicates of blood from a handful of donors. Sequencing used immunoSEQ multiplex PCR; TCRdb keeps in-frame clones, though not all of them. Among roughly 76,000 clones listed, around 94% were seen once. The source material was T cells isolated from PBMCs. The origin of the receptors is a human donor in good health.

CDR3 region: CASSYSSRGNTEAFF. The CDR3 DNA is TGTGCCAGCAGTTACTCAAGCAGGGGGAACACTGAAGCTTTCTTT. This chain connects TRBV6-5 to TRBJ1-1, with TRBD1 as a possible D gene (6 bases). V dropped 0 bases and J dropped 1 base, with 9 bases sitting between them. CDR3 length equals 15 residues. Per the germline V gene, CDR1 is MNHEY and CDR2 is SVGAGI.

The chain recombines TRBV10-3 with TRBJ2-1, with D hard to call. V lost 0 bases, J lost 2 bases, and 8 bases lay in between. Germline V gene data show CDR1 as ENHRY and CDR2 as SYGVKD. The CDR3 extends over 15 amino acids. CDR3 sequence reads: CAISESTETYNEQFF. The CDR3 DNA follows: TGTGCCATCAGTGAGTCTACGGAGACCTACAATGAGCAGTTCTTC.

This clone was recorded only once. The CDR3 reads CASGWTGVSTDTQYF. CDR3 nucleotides: TGTGCCAGCGGTTGGACGGGAGTAAGCACAGATACGCAGTATTTT. The rearrangement links TRBV6-5 to TRBJ2-3; possible D gene TRBD2, 6 bases. Germline assignment: CDR1 MNHEY and CDR2 SVGAGI. Trimming left V 8 bases short and J 0 bases short, with 15 bases between. The CDR3 is made up of 15 amino acids.

The chain couples TRBV10-3 to TRBJ1-5, with D unresolved. The CDR3 is made up of 16 amino acids. Germline values: CDR1 ENHRY, CDR2 SYGVKD. Trimming pared 3 bases from V and 0 bases from J, leaving 12 bases between. CDR3 nucleotide sequence: TGTGCCATCAGTGACTCTTGGGCAGGTAGCAATCAGCCCCAGCATTTT. As protein: CAISDSWAGSNQPQHF.

The chain employs TRBV5-4 and TRBJ2-1; 10 bases line up with TRBD2. The V gene end was trimmed by 3 bases and the J gene end by 8 bases; junction bases not matched to a gene: 5. This CDR3 spans 14 amino acids. The germline gives CDR1 SGHNT, CDR2 YYREEE (reference sequence). The CDR3 DNA reads as TGTGCCAGCAGCTCTAGCGGGAGAGAGGATGAGCAGTTCTTC. Amino acid sequence: CASSSSGREDEQFF.

The chain joins TRBV28 to TRBJ2-7; TRBD2 aligns across 7 bases. V shed 2 bases and J 2 bases; nucleotides not matched to a gene: 6. Germline CDR1 MDHEN, CDR2 SYDVKM. This CDR3 contains 15 residues. CDR3 in DNA: TGTGCCAGCAGTTTAGGGGAGGGCCCCACCTACGAGCAGTACTTC. It codes for CASSLGEGPTYEQYF. The whole variable domain, remainder taken from reference TRBV28 and TRBJ2-7, is DVKVTQSSRYLVKRTGEKVFLECVQDMDHENMFWYRQDPGLGLRLIYFSYDVKMKEKGDIPEGYSVSREKKERFSLILESASTNQTSMYLCASSLGEGPTYEQYFGPGTRLTVT.

V usage is TRBV4-2 and J usage is TRBJ2-1, with 7 nucleotides matching TRBD2. The trim removed 1 base at V and 5 bases at J, leaving 2 bases unmatched. The CDR3 loop spans 14 amino acids. Per germline, CDR1 LGHNA and CDR2 YNFKEQ. CDR3 in amino acids: CASSQGAGDNEQFF. The CDR3 DNA follows: TGTGCCAGCAGCCAAGGGGCGGGAGACAATGAGCAGTTCTTC.

V is TRBV6-6 and J is TRBJ2-1, with D possibly matching TRBD2 (6 bases). The V end lost 5 bases, the J end lost 3 bases, and 8 bases lay between the germline ends. The CDR3 totals 13 residues. CDR1 is MNHNY, CDR2 SVGAGI, per germline (reference sequence). The DNA of the CDR3 is TGTGCCAGCAGTGGACTATTCTACAATGAGCAGTTCTTC. Residues: CASSGLFYNEQFF.

This chain uses TRBV5-1 with TRBJ1-2, with TRBD1 identical over 11 bases. V was pared by 6 bases and J by 1 base, with 8 bases of the junction left unmatched. The CDR3 runs to 16 residues. Germline CDR1 and CDR2: SGHRS and YFSETQ. CDR3 residues: CASTPWTGGNNYGYTF. CDR3 DNA sequence: TGCGCCAGCACCCCGTGGACAGGGGGCAATAACTATGGCTACACCTTC. The full variable domain, its missing parts supplied by reference TRBV5-1 and TRBJ1-2, is KAGVTQTPRYLIKTRGQQVTLSCSPISGHRSVSWYQQTPGQGLQFLFEYFSETQRNKGNFPGRFSGRQFSNSRSEMNVSTLELGDSALYLCASTPWTGGNNYGYTFGSGTRLTVV.

J is TRBJ1-1 and V is TRBV9, with no clear D. The V end was cut by 0 bases, the J end by 0 bases, with 9 bases between. CDR1 is SGDLS, CDR2 YYNGEE, per germline. The CDR3 is 15 residues long. CDR3 sequence (DNA): TGTGCCAGCAGCGTAGATGCGGTTATGAACACTGAAGCTTTCTTT. Protein product: CASSVDAVMNTEAFF.

The chain links TRBV29-1 to TRBJ1-2, with a weak D call TRBD1 (6 bases). Trimming took off 1 base at V and 5 bases at J, with 17 bases between the two ends. The germline CDR1 and CDR2 sequences are SQVTM and ANQGSEA. The CDR3 extends over 15 amino acids. The CDR3 nucleotides read TGCAGCGTTGAAGCGGTCCGGGGGGCAGGGTATGGCTACACCTTC. It yields the protein CSVEAVRGAGYGYTF.

V gene TRBV9 combines with J gene TRBJ1-5; 8 bases line up with TRBD1. Germline CDR1 SGDLS, CDR2 YYNGEE. The CDR3 has 21 residues. V dropped 0 bases and J dropped 8; count of bases not matched to a gene: 25. CDR3 bases: TGTGCCAGCAGCGTAGAGGGTGCGACAGGGGTACGAATCTTGCGTGAAAAGCCCCAGCATTTT. Translating gives CASSVEGATGVRILREKPQHF. The variable domain in full, completed from reference TRBV9 and TRBJ1-5, reads DSGVTQTPKHLITATGQRVTLRCSPRSGDLSVYWYQQSLDQGLQFLIQYYNGEERAKGNILERFSAQQFPDLHSELNLSSLELGDSALYFCASSVEGATGVRILREKPQHFGDGTRLSIL.

The CDR3 spells CASSQGNLANQPQHF. The CDR3 DNA is TGCGCCAGCAGCCAAGGTAATTTGGCCAATCAGCCCCAGCATTTT. The chain links TRBV4-1 to TRBJ1-5; the D is unclear. V lost 1 base and J 3 bases, leaving 10 bases between the germline ends. The CDR3 has 15 residues. The germline CDR1 and CDR2 sequences are MGHRA and YSYEKL.

CDR3 loop: CASRRGQNTEAFF. For the CDR3, the DNA is TGCGCCAGCAGAAGGGGGCAGAACACTGAAGCTTTCTTT. The V call is TRBV10-1, the J call TRBJ1-1; 7 nucleotides align to TRBD1. The CDR3 consists of 13 residues. Germline trimming cut 6 bases from V and 1 base from J; bases unmatched to any gene: 2. Germline assignment: CDR1 WNHNN and CDR2 SYGVQD (reference sequence).

J is TRBJ1-4 and V is TRBV14, with a weak D call TRBD1 (5 bases). The CDR3 has 16 residues. The germline V gene has CDR1 SGHDN and CDR2 FVKESK. V lost 4 bases to trimming and J lost 8 bases, with 20 bases between them. The chain's CDR3 is CASSPGGGRQEEKLFF. CDR3 in DNA: TGTGCCAGCAGCCCCGGGGGAGGGAGGCAGGAAGAAAAACTGTTTTTT.

The chain links TRBV5-4 to TRBJ2-3; D unresolved. CDR3 size: 13 residues. V lost 2 bases and J lost 2, with 6 bases in between. Germline CDR1 SGHNT, CDR2 YYREEE (reference sequence). CDR3 sequence (DNA): TGTGCCAGCAGCTTAGCGACCACAGATACGCAGTATTTT. Its protein product is CASSLATTDTQYF.

In this sample, this clone turned up once. The chain carries TRBV6-1 and TRBJ2-1; D call uncertain. Germline assignment: CDR1 MNHNS and CDR2 SASEGT. Deletions cut 1 base from V and 0 bases from J, with 7 bases between. This CDR3 comprises 15 residues. In nucleotides, the CDR3 is TGTGCCAGCAGTGAAGACTTAGCCTCCTACAATGAGCAGTTCTTC. This sequence encodes CASSEDLASYNEQFF.

This rearrangement joins TRBV5-1 to TRBJ1-2; 7 bases are shared with TRBD1. The CDR3 has 14 amino acids. V was pared by 1 base and J by 4 bases, with 4 bases of the junction left unmatched. CDR1 is SGHRS and CDR2 is YFSETQ in the germline V gene. The CDR3 coding sequence is TGCGCCAGCAGCTTGTCGGGACAGAGCTATGGCTACACCTTC. It is translated as CASSLSGQSYGYTF.

The rearrangement joins TRBV10-3 to TRBJ2-7; 14 positions match TRBD2. Germline V lookup: CDR1 ENHRY, CDR2 SYGVKD. The junction had 10 bases not matched to a gene; V was cut back by 5 bases and J by 4 bases. The length of the CDR3 is 17 residues. CDR3: CAISYQTSGRAGYEQYF. The CDR3 region has the DNA TGTGCCATCAGTTACCAGACTAGCGGGAGGGCCGGTTACGAGCAGTACTTC.